Shown below are 26 T cell receptor beta chains from a single sample sequenced in a study of T cells expressing NK-cell markers. TCRdb re-called the 5' RACE reads; one entry per CDR3 protein, DNA not given. This sample's table has over 100,000 distinct CDR3 sequences. The sample was blood T cells: a sorted CD56 or NKG2C T cell subset, CD4+ or CD8+ T cells, or bulk PBMC T cells (not recorded which). The source of these receptors is a woman aged 18-70 years in good health.

V gene TRBV12-3 or TRBV12-4 combines with J gene TRBJ2-5; the D call from TCRdb, TRBD1, cannot be confirmed without DNA. The CDR3 contains 15 residues. This CDR3 is CASSGDPHRGETQYF.

This chain links TRBV19 with TRBJ1-1. Germline CDR1 reads LNHDA; CDR2 reads SQIVND (reference sequence). This CDR3 is built from 14 residues. Here the CDR3 reads CASSPGALATEAFF.

The rearrangement links TRBV19 to TRBJ2-3; TCRdb selects TRBD2, and the lack of DNA leaves this call unchecked. This CDR3 is 18 amino acids long. The germline V gene has CDR1 LNHDA and CDR2 SQIVND (reference sequence). The chain's CDR3 is CASSLPPTSGSRPDTQYF.

This sequence joins TRBV5-1 and TRBJ1-5; TCRdb selects TRBD1, and the lack of DNA leaves this call unchecked. CDR1 is SGHRS, CDR2 YFSETQ, per germline. This CDR3 is built from 14 residues. The CDR3 loop reads CASSSGIGGQPQHF.

The chain joins TRBV19 to TRBJ2-1; checking the TCRdb D call of TRBD2 is not possible without DNA. There are 15 residues in the CDR3. From germline, CDR1 is LNHDA and CDR2 SQIVND (reference sequence). The CDR3 here is CASSIISGVYNEQFF.

The chain has TRBV7-6 and TRBJ2-1; lacking DNA, the TRBD2 call made by TCRdb goes unchecked. The CDR3 sequence is 17 residues long. Germline CDR1 reads SGHVS; CDR2 reads FNYEAQ. The CDR3: CASSPGLAGGFYNEQFF. Full variable domain (outside the CDR3, taken from reference TRBV7-6 and TRBJ2-1): GAGVSQSPRYKVTKRGQDVALRCDPISGHVSLYWYRQALGQGPEFLTYFNYEAQQDKSGLPNDRFSAERPEGSISTLTIQRTEQRDSAMYRCASSPGLAGGFYNEQFFGPGTRLTVL.

The chain has TRBV4-2 and TRBJ2-2; TCRdb gives TRBD2 as the D gene, but with no DNA this cannot be confirmed. The CDR3 covers 14 residues. Germline V gene sequence: CDR1 LGHNA, CDR2 YNFKEQ. This chain's CDR3 is CASGLSGGDGELFF.

The rearrangement joins TRBV5-6 to TRBJ1-1. Germline V gives CDR1 SGHDT, CDR2 YYEEEE. CDR3 length: 13 residues. The CDR3 sequence: CASSSGTNTEAFF.

The chain couples TRBV10-3 to TRBJ2-7; there is no DNA to check the TCRdb D call of TRBD2. This CDR3 region has 15 residues. Per germline, CDR1 ENHRY and CDR2 SYGVKD. The CDR3 sequence is CAISEILAGAYEQYF.

V and J are TRBV5-1 and TRBJ2-7; TCRdb returns TRBD1, unconfirmable since there is no DNA. The CDR3 sequence is 13 residues long. CDR1 and CDR2 from the germline V gene are SGHRS and YFSETQ. The CDR3 loop reads CASSFFQGYEQYF.

V usage is TRBV29-1 and J usage is TRBJ1-5. The germline V gene encodes CDR1 SQVTM and CDR2 ANQGSEA. The CDR3 spans 14 residues. CDR3 region: CSVGGFGGNQPQHF.

The gene calls are TRBV6-6 and TRBJ2-1; absent DNA, TCRdb's TRBD2 call cannot be checked. Germline CDR1 MNHNY, CDR2 SVGAGI (reference sequence). This CDR3 comprises 12 residues. The CDR3 sequence is CASSSGPYEQFF.

The CDR3 protein is CSASTGLSYEQYF. The rearrangement uses TRBV20-1 and TRBJ2-7; as DNA is missing, the TRBD1 call by TCRdb cannot be tested. From germline, CDR1 is DFQATT and CDR2 SNEGSKA (reference sequence). This CDR3 is built from 13 residues.

This rearrangement joins TRBV20-1 to TRBJ2-5. Per germline, CDR1 DFQATT and CDR2 SNEGSKA (reference sequence). The CDR3 is 15 amino acids. CDR3 residues: CSARELRQLQETQYF.

The chain uses TRBV20-1 and TRBJ2-1; TCRdb selects TRBD2, and the lack of DNA leaves this call unchecked. The germline V gene encodes CDR1 DFQATT and CDR2 SNEGSKA (reference sequence). The CDR3 extends over 13 amino acids. The CDR3 here is CSARPLSRNEQFF.

V is TRBV28 and J is TRBJ2-1; TCRdb names TRBD2, which stays unverified in the absence of DNA. The CDR3 is 15 amino acids. CDR1 is MDHEN, CDR2 SYDVKM, per germline. This CDR3 reads CASSLRDYPLNEQFF.

The chain's CDR3 is CASWGRHPNTGELFF. V and J are TRBV12-3 or TRBV12-4 and TRBJ2-2; the TCRdb call, TRBD1, lacks DNA for checking. The CDR3 has 15 residues.

V and J are TRBV7-9 and TRBJ1-1. The CDR3 has 14 residues. The germline V gene has CDR1 SEHNR and CDR2 FQNEAQ (reference sequence). Here the CDR3 reads CASSLAVAGGAAFF.

J is TRBJ2-7 and V is TRBV20-1; TCRdb indicates TRBD1, and absent DNA this call remains unverified. The CDR3 runs to 13 residues. CDR1 and CDR2 (germline): DFQATT, SNEGSKA (reference sequence). CDR3 sequence reads: CSAQDRVNYEQYF.

The V and J genes are TRBV11-2 and TRBJ2-5; TCRdb lists TRBD1, though no DNA is available to test this call. Germline values: CDR1 SGHAT, CDR2 FQNNGV. The CDR3 consists of 15 residues. CDR3 region: CASSNGFGAEETQYF.

V gene TRBV12-3 or TRBV12-4 combines with J gene TRBJ2-3; TCRdb gives TRBD1 as the D gene, but with no DNA this cannot be confirmed. CDR3 length: 15 residues. The CDR3 here is CASSEPWGSTDTQYF.

V and J are TRBV4-3 and TRBJ1-2. Germline V CDR1 and CDR2: LGHNA, YSLEER. This CDR3 contains 14 residues. The CDR3 loop is CASSQPGEGYGYTF.

The V gene is TRBV28, the J gene TRBJ2-7; the D call from TCRdb, TRBD2, cannot be confirmed without DNA. The CDR3 loop spans 14 amino acids. Per germline, CDR1 MDHEN and CDR2 SYDVKM. The CDR3 reads CATYSSGRAGEQYF.

This CDR3 is CASSQDFRIDQPQHF. The chain is built from TRBV4-3 and TRBJ1-5. CDR1 LGHNA and CDR2 YSLEER come from the germline V gene. The CDR3 extends over 15 amino acids.

The rearrangement uses TRBV30 and TRBJ1-1. This CDR3 comprises 15 residues. Per the germline V gene, CDR1 is GTSNPN and CDR2 is SVGIG (reference sequence). Here the CDR3 reads CAWSVSDILNTEAFF.

The V and J genes are TRBV6-4 and TRBJ2-1; TCRdb outputs TRBD1, but without DNA this stays unchecked. CDR1 and CDR2 (germline): MRHNA, SNTAGT. The CDR3 has 15 amino acids. The CDR3 sequence: CASSASGGGNNEQFF.